This TCR beta chain is drawn from a study of a mutant IDH1 vaccine in newly diagnosed glioma. The time point: week 23, last vaccination. All doses held 300 ug of mutant IDH1 20-mer peptide, with topical imiquimod. The CDR3 loop spans 17 amino acids. Looked up from germline, CDR1 is SGHTA and CDR2 is FQGNSA. The ends were cut back, 1 base at V and 1 base at J, with 14 bases in the middle. The method was immunoSEQ multiplex PCR; TCRdb's version includes in-frame clones alone and lacks a portion of them. Here the sample spans tens of thousands of clones, about three quarters being singletons. Regarding this clone: What it binds is unknown.

Source: PBMCs, taken from a glioma patient whose treatment included an IDH1 peptide vaccine. The chain is built from TRBV7-2 and TRBJ2-4; the D gene is possibly TRBD1 (6 bases). The clonotype comes from a woman aged 40 to 55 with glioma. Some clones in this sample may be carry-over from other donors' samples. For the CDR3, the DNA is TGTGCCAGCAGCTTAGGACAATGGGGGCGTGCCAAAAACATTCAGTACTTC. This encodes CASSLGQWGRAKNIQYF. The full variable domain, in which reference TRBV7-2 and TRBJ2-4 provide the parts outside the CDR3, is GAGVSQSPSNKVTEKGKDVELRCDPISGHTALYWYRQSLGQGLEFLIYFQGNSAPDKSGLPSDRFSAERTGGSVSTLTIQRTQQEDSAVYLCASSLGQWGRAKNIQYFGAGTRLSVL.